Presented here are 13 T cell receptor beta chains from one specimen sequenced in a study of blood T cell repertoires in COVID-19. Profiled with immunoSEQ multiplex PCR; TCRdb holds only in-frame clones, not every one. The repertoire consists of about 6,800 clones, with around nine tenths occurring once and the leading ten covering about a sixth. The material sequenced was peripheral blood. The source of these receptors is a human donor in a cohort sampled during active COVID-19.

This clone was counted between two and nine times. The chain carries TRBV2 and TRBJ1-6; 9 bases align to TRBD1. Trimming removed 7 bases from V and 1 base from J; junction bases left unmatched: 5. The CDR3 extends over 16 amino acids. Germline V gene data show CDR1 as SNHLY and CDR2 as FYNNEI. CDR3 in DNA: TGTGCCAGCACCGGGACAGGGAATTCCTATAATTCACCCCTCCACTTT. It encodes CASTGTGNSYNSPLHF.

This clone was counted a single time. V and J are TRBV2 and TRBJ1-4, with D perhaps matching TRBD1 (5 bases). Per germline, CDR1 SNHLY and CDR2 FYNNEI. Trimming took 7 bases from V and 1 from J, leaving 13 bases between them. This CDR3 region has 15 residues. CDR3 sequence reads: CASTWWGETNEKLFF. The CDR3 region has the DNA TGTGCCAGCACTTGGTGGGGGGAAACTAATGAAAAACTGTTTTTT.

J is TRBJ2-2 and V is TRBV20-1; 10 bases line up with TRBD2. Germline CDR1 is DFQATT and CDR2 is SNEGSKA (reference sequence). J lost 6 bases, V lost 3 bases, and 7 bases had no gene match. The CDR3 is 15 residues long. In DNA form, the CDR3 reads TGCAGTGCTAGTAGCGGGGGGCCAATTTCCGGGGAGCTGTTTTTT. It encodes CSASSGGPISGELFF.

V usage is TRBV7-6 and J usage is TRBJ2-3; TRBD2 matches at 8 bases. The CDR3 spans 17 residues. Germline-derived CDR1 and CDR2 are SGHVS and FNYEAQ. With V trimmed by 0 bases and J by 5 bases, 10 bases remained unmatched. CDR3: CASSLAGSGSQRDTQYF. In DNA form, the CDR3 reads TGTGCCAGCAGCTTAGCGGGGAGCGGGAGTCAACGAGATACGCAGTATTTT.

V usage is TRBV6-6 and J usage is TRBJ1-6; TRBD1 aligns across 8 bases. Germline CDR1 reads MNHNY; CDR2 reads SVGAGI (reference sequence). This CDR3 comprises 15 residues. Germline trimming cut 6 bases from V and 11 bases from J; bases unmatched to any gene: 12. CDR3 loop: CASSQPQGVGTPLHF. DNA for the CDR3: TGTGCCAGCAGCCAACCACAGGGGGTTGGGACACCCCTCCACTTT.

This clone was observed a few times. V gene TRBV2 combines with J gene TRBJ2-7, with D perhaps matching TRBD1 (6 bases). In germline, CDR1 is SNHLY, CDR2 FYNNEI. Between the trimmed V and J ends, which lost 6 bases and 3 bases, there was a span of 18 bases. The CDR3 spans 15 residues. The CDR3 DNA is TGTGCCAGCAGAGGGGACAAGGTGCCCCACTACGAGCAGTACTTC. Its translation is CASRGDKVPHYEQYF.

This clone qualifies as medium-sized. CDR3 in amino acids: CASSEYLADSSPGVTQYF. In nucleotides, the CDR3 is TGTGCCAGCAGTGAATATTTAGCGGACTCATCGCCAGGAGTTACCCAGTACTTC. The chain employs TRBV6-1 and TRBJ2-5, with D possibly matching TRBD2 (6 bases). Germline V lookup: CDR1 MNHNS, CDR2 SASEGT. Deletions cut 2 bases from V and 8 bases from J, with 27 bases between. The CDR3 is 18 residues long.

CDR3 DNA sequence: TGTGCCAGCAGAGGGGAGGGACCGACTAACTATGGCTACACCTTC. It is translated as CASRGEGPTNYGYTF. The chain employs TRBV7-9 and TRBJ1-2; weak D call: TRBD1 (5 bases). CDR1 and CDR2 (germline): SEHNR, FQNEAQ (reference sequence). The V and J ends lost 6 bases and 0 bases respectively, with 14 bases between them. CDR3 size: 15 residues.

This sequence joins TRBV7-3 and TRBJ2-1, with TRBD2 matching over 14 bases. The germline V gene has CDR1 SGHTA and CDR2 FQGTGA. Trimming at V came to 4 bases and at J to 11 bases, leaving 4 bases not matched to a gene. The CDR3 consists of 14 residues. For the CDR3, the DNA is TGTGCCAGCAGCTCCGGACTAGCGGGGGGAAAGCAGTTCTTC. Encoded protein: CASSSGLAGGKQFF.

This clone appeared a single time. The V call is TRBV29-1, the J call TRBJ2-3, with TRBD2 matching 15 bases. V was clipped by 0 bases and J by 5 bases; unmatched bases: 3. Germline loops: CDR1 SQVTM, CDR2 ANQGSEA. The CDR3 consists of 16 residues. The CDR3 sequence is CSVEEGTSGGIDTQYF. The CDR3 DNA sequence: TGCAGCGTTGAAGAAGGGACTAGCGGGGGGATAGATACGCAGTATTTT.

The chain links TRBV4-3 to TRBJ1-2; TRBD1 agrees at 8 bases. CDR3 length: 15 residues. The germline CDR1 and CDR2 sequences are LGHNA and YSLEER. V gave up 1 base and J gave up 8 bases; unmatched junction bases: 9. CDR3: CASSQADRALRGYTF. CDR3 DNA sequence: TGCGCCAGCAGCCAAGCGGACAGGGCGCTCCGGGGCTACACCTTC.

The chain recombines TRBV14 with TRBJ2-7, with D unresolved. Trimming removed 1 base at V and 0 bases at J, with 4 bases between. This CDR3 has 13 amino acids. Germline V gene data show CDR1 as SGHDN and CDR2 as FVKESK. CDR3 in DNA: TGTGCCAGCAGCCAAGGCTACTCCTACGAGCAGTACTTC. Translation: CASSQGYSYEQYF.

This chain links TRBV18 with TRBJ1-4; no firm D call. V shed 4 bases and J shed 0 bases, with 12 bases lying between them. Looked up from germline, CDR1 is KGHSH and CDR2 is LQKENI. The CDR3 has 16 residues. The CDR3 nucleotides read TGTGCCAGCTCACTACAGACGGCCACAACTAATGAAAAACTGTTTTTT. This encodes CASSLQTATTNEKLFF.